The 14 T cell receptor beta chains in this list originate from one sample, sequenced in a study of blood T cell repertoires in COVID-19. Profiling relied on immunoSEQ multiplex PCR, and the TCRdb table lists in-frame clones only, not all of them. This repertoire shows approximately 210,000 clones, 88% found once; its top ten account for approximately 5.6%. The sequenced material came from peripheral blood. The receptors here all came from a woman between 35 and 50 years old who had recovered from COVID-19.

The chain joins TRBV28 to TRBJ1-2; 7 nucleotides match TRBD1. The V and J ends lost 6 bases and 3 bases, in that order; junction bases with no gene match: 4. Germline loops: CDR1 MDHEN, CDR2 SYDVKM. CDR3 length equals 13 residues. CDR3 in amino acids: CASSWDRYYGYTF. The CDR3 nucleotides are TGTGCCAGCAGCTGGGACAGATACTATGGCTACACCTTC.

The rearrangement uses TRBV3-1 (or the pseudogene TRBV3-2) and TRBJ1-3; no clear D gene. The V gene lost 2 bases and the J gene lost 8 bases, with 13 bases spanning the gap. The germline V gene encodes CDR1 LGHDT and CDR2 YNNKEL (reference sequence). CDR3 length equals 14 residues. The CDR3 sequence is CASSQTASGDTIYF. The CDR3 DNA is TGTGCCAGCAGCCAAACAGCTTCGGGAGACACCATATATTTT.

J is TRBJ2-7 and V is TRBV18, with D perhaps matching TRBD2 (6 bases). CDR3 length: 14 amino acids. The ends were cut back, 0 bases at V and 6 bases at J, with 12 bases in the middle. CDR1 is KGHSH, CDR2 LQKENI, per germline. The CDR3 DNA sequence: TGTGCCAGCTCACCACCGAATGGGGAGGTCGAGCAGTACTTC. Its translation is CASSPPNGEVEQYF.

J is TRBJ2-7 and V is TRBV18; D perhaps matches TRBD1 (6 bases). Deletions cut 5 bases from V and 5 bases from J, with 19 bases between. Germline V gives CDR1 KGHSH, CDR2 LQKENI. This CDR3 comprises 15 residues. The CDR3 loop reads CASSSYRDNDNEQYF. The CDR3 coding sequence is TGTGCCAGCTCATCCTACCGGGACAACGATAACGAGCAGTACTTC.

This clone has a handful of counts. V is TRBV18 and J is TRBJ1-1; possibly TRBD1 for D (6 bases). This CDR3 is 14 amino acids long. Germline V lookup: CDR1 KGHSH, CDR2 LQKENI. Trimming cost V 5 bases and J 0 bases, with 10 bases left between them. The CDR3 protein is CASSEQGMNTEAFF. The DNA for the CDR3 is TGTGCCAGCTCAGAGCAGGGGATGAACACTGAAGCTTTCTTT.

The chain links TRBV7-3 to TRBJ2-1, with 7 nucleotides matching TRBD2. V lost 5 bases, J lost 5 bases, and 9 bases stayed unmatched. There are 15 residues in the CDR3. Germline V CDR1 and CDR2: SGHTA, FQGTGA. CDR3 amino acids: CASSAVSGINNEQFF. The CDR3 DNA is TGTGCCAGCAGCGCCGTGAGCGGGATTAACAATGAGCAGTTCTTC.

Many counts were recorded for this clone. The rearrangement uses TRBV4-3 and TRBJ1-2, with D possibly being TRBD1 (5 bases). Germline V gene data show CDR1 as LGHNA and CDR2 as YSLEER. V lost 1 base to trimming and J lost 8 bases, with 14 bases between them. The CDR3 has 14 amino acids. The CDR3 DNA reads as TGCGCCAGCAGCCAAGCCCGGTCGGGGGGAGGCTACACCTTC. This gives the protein CASSQARSGGGYTF.

CDR3 in amino acids: CASSPNTGDEKLFF. The CDR3 bases are TGTGCCAGCTCACCAAACACGGGAGATGAAAAACTGTTTTTT. The chain recombines TRBV18 with TRBJ1-4; no clear D gene. The germline gives CDR1 KGHSH, CDR2 LQKENI. V lost 2 bases to trimming and J lost 6 bases, with 10 bases between them. This CDR3 has 14 amino acids.

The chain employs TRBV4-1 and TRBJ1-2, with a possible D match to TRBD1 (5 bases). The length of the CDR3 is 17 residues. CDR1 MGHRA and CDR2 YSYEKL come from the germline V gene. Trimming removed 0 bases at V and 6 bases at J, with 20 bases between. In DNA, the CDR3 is TGCGCCAGCAGCCAAGATCCTCGACCCGCATTGGGGCATGGCTACACCTTC. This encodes CASSQDPRPALGHGYTF.

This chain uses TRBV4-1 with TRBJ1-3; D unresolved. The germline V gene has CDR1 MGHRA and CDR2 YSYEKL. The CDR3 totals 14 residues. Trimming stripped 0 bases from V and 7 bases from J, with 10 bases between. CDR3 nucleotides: TGCGCCAGCAGCCAAGATCTCGCCCGGAACACCATATATTTT. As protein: CASSQDLARNTIYF.

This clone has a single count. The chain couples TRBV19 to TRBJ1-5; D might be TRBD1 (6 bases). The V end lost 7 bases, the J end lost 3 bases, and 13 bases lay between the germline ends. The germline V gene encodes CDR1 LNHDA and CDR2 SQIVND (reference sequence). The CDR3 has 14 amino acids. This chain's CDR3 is CASTLGQFNQPQHF. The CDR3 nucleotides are TGTGCCAGTACCCTAGGACAGTTCAATCAGCCCCAGCATTTT.

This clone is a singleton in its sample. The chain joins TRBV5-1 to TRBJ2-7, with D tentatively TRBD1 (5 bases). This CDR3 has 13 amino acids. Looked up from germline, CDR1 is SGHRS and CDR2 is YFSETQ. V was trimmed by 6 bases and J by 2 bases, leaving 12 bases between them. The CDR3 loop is CASTPSGTYEQYF. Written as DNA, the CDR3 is TGCGCCAGCACCCCGTCAGGGACCTACGAGCAGTACTTC.

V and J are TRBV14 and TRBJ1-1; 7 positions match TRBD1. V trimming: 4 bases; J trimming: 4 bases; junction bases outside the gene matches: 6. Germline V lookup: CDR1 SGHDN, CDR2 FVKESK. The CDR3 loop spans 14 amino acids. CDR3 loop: CASSRYSGGTEAFF. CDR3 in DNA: TGTGCCAGCAGCCGGTACTCAGGGGGCACTGAAGCTTTCTTT. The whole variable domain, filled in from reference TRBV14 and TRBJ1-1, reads EAGVTQFPSHSVIEKGQTVTLRCDPISGHDNLYWYRRVMGKEIKFLLHFVKESKQDESGMPNNRFLAERTGGTYSTLKVQPAELEDSGVYFCASSRYSGGTEAFFGQGTRLTVV.

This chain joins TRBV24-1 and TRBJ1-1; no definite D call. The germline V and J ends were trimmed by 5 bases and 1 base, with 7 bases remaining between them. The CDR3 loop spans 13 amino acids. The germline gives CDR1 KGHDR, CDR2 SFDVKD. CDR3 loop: CATSGGKNTEAFF. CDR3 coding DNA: TGTGCCACCAGTGGCGGGAAGAACACTGAAGCTTTCTTT.